This T cell receptor beta chain came from a study of cytotoxic CD8 clonotypes in ibrutinib-treated CLL. This clone has just one count. Data came from immunoSEQ multiplex PCR; TCRdb stores just in-frame clones and leaves some out. Of about 140,000 clones in the sample, around 84% were seen once. CDR1 is SGHVS, CDR2 FQNEAQ, per germline. The CDR3 has 17 residues. V shed 2 bases and J shed 2 bases, with 16 bases lying between them. The genes are TRBV7-8 and TRBJ2-1, with no clear D. The receptor's source is a human donor with chronic lymphocytic leukemia. Material: PBMCs, obtained after 36 months of ibrutinib treatment. CDR3 in amino acids: CASSLYGLIGTYNEQFF. The CDR3 DNA sequence: TGTGCCAGCAGCTTATATGGTTTGATAGGGACCTACAATGAGCAGTTCTTC.